A single sample is the source of the 21 T cell receptor beta chains below, sequenced in a study of high-grade serous ovarian cancer treatment subgroups. Profiling relied on immunoSEQ multiplex PCR, and the TCRdb table lists in-frame clones only, not all of them. The table shows approximately 5,000 clones, with about 77% occurring only once. Tumor tissue was taken before any definitive surgery or chemotherapy was given. What was sequenced was tumor tissue. The receptors were sampled from a human patient with high-grade serous ovarian cancer.

V usage is TRBV7-2 and J usage is TRBJ2-4, with 9 positions matching TRBD1. The V segment lost 5 bases and the J segment 0 bases; nucleotides outside the gene matches: 14. Germline V CDR1 and CDR2: SGHTA, FQGNSA. CDR3 length: 19 residues. The DNA for the CDR3 is TGTGCCAGCAGCCCGACAGGGGGTTTTACGGGGCTAGCCAAAAACATTCAGTACTTC. It translates to CASSPTGGFTGLAKNIQYF.

This clone was seen a handful of times. J is TRBJ1-2 and V is TRBV29-1, with D unclear. This CDR3 has 13 residues. Looked up from germline, CDR1 is SQVTM and CDR2 is ANQGSEA. The germline V and J ends were trimmed by 4 bases and 0 bases, with 9 bases remaining between them. CDR3 loop: CSVAPGANYGYTF. The CDR3 nucleotides are TGCAGCGTTGCCCCGGGAGCTAACTATGGCTACACCTTC.

The V and J genes are TRBV7-2 and TRBJ1-4; D gene ambiguous. CDR1 and CDR2 (germline): SGHTA, FQGNSA. The CDR3 sequence is 14 residues long. V shed 1 base and J shed 4 bases, with 7 bases lying between them. CDR3 protein: CASSLDRLNEKLFF. The CDR3 DNA follows: TGTGCCAGCAGCTTAGACAGACTTAATGAAAAACTGTTTTTT.

This clone has just a few counts. CDR3 DNA: TGTGCCAGCAGCTACAGCACTGAAGCTTTCTTT. Translating gives CASSYSTEAFF. The chain joins TRBV5-4 to TRBJ1-1; D not certain. The CDR3 sequence is 11 residues long. Germline CDR1 and CDR2: SGHNT and YYREEE (reference sequence). The V gene lost 3 bases and the J gene lost 4 bases, with 4 bases spanning the gap.

DNA of the CDR3: TGTGCCAGCAGCCCCTGGACTAGCGGGGCCTACAATGAGCAGTTCTTC. Its translation is CASSPWTSGAYNEQFF. The chain recombines TRBV7-9 with TRBJ2-1; 12 bases line up with TRBD2. Losses at the gene ends were 5 bases for V and 2 bases for J; bases not matched to a gene: 4. Germline V CDR1 and CDR2: SEHNR, FQNEAQ (reference sequence). The CDR3 consists of 16 residues.

There are a few counts of this clone. The chain recombines TRBV5-1 with TRBJ1-1, with D possibly TRBD1 on 5 matching bases. This CDR3 is 14 amino acids long. Germline CDR1 and CDR2: SGHRS and YFSETQ. Trimming cost V 4 bases and J 0 bases, with 10 bases left between them. CDR3 nucleotide sequence: TGCGCCAGCAGCGCGTCGACAGTGAACACTGAAGCTTTCTTT. This gives the protein CASSASTVNTEAFF.

The chain carries TRBV5-1 and TRBJ1-5; no reliable D call. The CDR3 is 12 residues long. Germline V CDR1 and CDR2: SGHRS, YFSETQ. Between the trimmed V and J ends, which lost 1 base and 6 bases, there was a span of 5 bases. The CDR3 is CASSLFCQPQHF. The CDR3 coding sequence is TGCGCCAGCAGCTTGTTTTGTCAGCCCCAGCATTTT.

The chain couples TRBV6-5 to TRBJ1-6; the D is unclear. The germline V gene encodes CDR1 MNHEY and CDR2 SVGAGI. Trimming stripped 0 bases from V and 0 bases from J, with 6 bases between. The CDR3 spans 16 residues. This chain's CDR3 is CASSYSGSSYNSPLHF. CDR3 coding DNA: TGTGCCAGCAGTTACTCAGGAAGCTCCTATAATTCACCCCTCCACTTT.

This sequence joins TRBV7-9 and TRBJ1-4; unclear D gene. The length of the CDR3 is 14 residues. Trimming took 5 bases from V and 3 from J, leaving 10 bases between them. CDR1 SEHNR and CDR2 FQNEAQ come from the germline V gene (reference sequence). The DNA of the CDR3 is TGTGCCAGCAGCCCTCGCGGGTCTAATGAAAAACTGTTTTTT. It is translated as CASSPRGSNEKLFF.

This rearrangement joins TRBV11-2 to TRBJ1-3; D is ambiguous. Trimming stripped 3 bases from V and 0 bases from J, with 9 bases between. This CDR3 contains 15 residues. From germline, CDR1 is SGHAT and CDR2 FQNNGV. CDR3 in amino acids: CASSFIKDSGNTIYF. CDR3 DNA sequence: TGTGCCAGCAGCTTCATTAAGGACTCTGGAAACACCATATATTTT.

CDR3 coding DNA: TGTGCCAGCAGCCAGCAAGGGTTGGGAGAGACCCAGTACTTC. As protein: CASSQQGLGETQYF. The chain is built from TRBV14 and TRBJ2-5; no firm D call. V gave up 3 bases and J gave up 4 bases, with 12 bases separating them. The CDR3 spans 14 residues. Germline loops: CDR1 SGHDN, CDR2 FVKESK.

This sequence joins TRBV6-1 and TRBJ1-1; D is ambiguous. Trimming removed 1 base at V and 2 bases at J, with 11 bases between. Germline V gene data show CDR1 as MNHNS and CDR2 as SASEGT. The CDR3 extends over 15 amino acids. The CDR3, as DNA: TGTGCCAGCAGTGAAGTGCCACCTCCAAACACTGAAGCTTTCTTT. As protein: CASSEVPPPNTEAFF.

The chain joins TRBV12-5 to TRBJ2-6; 9 bases match TRBD1. Per the germline V gene, CDR1 is LGHNT and CDR2 is FRNRAP. V lost 6 bases to trimming and J lost 0 bases; unmatched junction nucleotides: 12. The CDR3 sequence is 19 residues long. CDR3 sequence (DNA): TGTGCTAGTGGCCCGACAGTGGGGACAGGGACCTCTGGGGCCAACGTCCTGACTTTC. As protein: CASGPTVGTGTSGANVLTF.

The chain is built from TRBV7-5 and TRBJ2-5; TRBD1, the D gene given by the table, was not confirmed from the DNA. TRBV7-5 is a pseudogene locus. The CDR3 runs to 14 residues. The CDR3: CASSLATGEETQYF. The CDR3 DNA reads as TGTGCCAGCAGCTTAGCGACAGGGGAGGAGACCCAGTACTTC.

This clone is medium-sized (0.01 to 0.1%) within its sample. The chain uses TRBV19 and TRBJ2-3; D is undetermined. V gave up 2 bases and J gave up 2 bases, with 11 bases separating them. This CDR3 has 15 residues. Germline V gene data show CDR1 as LNHDA and CDR2 as SQIVND (reference sequence). Here the CDR3 reads CASSIRPNPTDTQYF. The DNA of the CDR3 is TGTGCCAGTAGTATACGCCCTAACCCCACAGATACGCAGTATTTT.

This clone has just a few counts. V and J are TRBV2 and TRBJ1-1; perhaps TRBD1 as D (6 bases). This CDR3 has 12 amino acids. V shed 6 bases and J shed 4 bases, with 9 bases lying between them. Germline loops: CDR1 SNHLY, CDR2 FYNNEI. CDR3 nucleotide sequence: TGTGCCAGCAGGGCAGGGGTCACTGAAGCTTTCTTT. Translation: CASRAGVTEAFF.

This chain uses TRBV9 with TRBJ2-2, with 10 bases fitting TRBD1. CDR1 is SGDLS and CDR2 is YYNGEE in the germline V gene. This CDR3 is 15 amino acids long. V gave up 6 bases and J gave up 2 bases; unmatched junction bases: 4. The CDR3 sequence is CASTETGGNTGELFF. CDR3 DNA: TGTGCCAGCACAGAGACAGGGGGCAACACCGGGGAGCTGTTTTTT.

V is TRBV9 and J is TRBJ2-2; 7 bases are a match to TRBD1. Losses at the gene ends were 3 bases for V and 5 bases for J; bases not matched to a gene: 7. Germline CDR1 SGDLS, CDR2 YYNGEE. The CDR3 spans 15 residues. In nucleotides, the CDR3 is TGTGCCAGCAGCGGACGGGACAGACTTACCGGGGAGCTGTTTTTT. It translates to CASSGRDRLTGELFF.

A few counts support this clone. The chain couples TRBV30 to TRBJ2-1; 8 bases agree with TRBD2. The CDR3 covers 16 residues. The junction had 10 bases not matched to a gene; V was cut back by 2 bases and J by 4 bases. Germline values: CDR1 GTSNPN, CDR2 SVGIG (reference sequence). The CDR3, as DNA: TGTGCCTGGAGTTCCCGGGGGCGGGGGGAATACAATGAGCAGTTCTTC. Its translation: CAWSSRGRGEYNEQFF.

The V call is TRBV6-4, the J call TRBJ1-1; 11 positions match TRBD1. This CDR3 is 14 amino acids long. After removal of 5 bases from V and 2 bases from J, the junction contained 1 base not matched to a gene. Germline values: CDR1 MRHNA, CDR2 SNTAGT. The DNA for the CDR3 is TGTGCCAGCAGTCGGACAGGGGGCAACACTGAAGCTTTCTTT. It is translated as CASSRTGGNTEAFF.

The rearrangement links TRBV12-5 to TRBJ1-1; 12 positions agree with TRBD1. V was pared by 5 bases and J by 1 base, with 2 bases of the junction left unmatched. Germline CDR1 and CDR2: LGHNT and FRNRAP. The CDR3 sequence is 15 residues long. The CDR3 here is CASGGTGGPNTEAFF. The CDR3 DNA is TGTGCTAGTGGTGGGACAGGGGGCCCGAACACTGAAGCTTTCTTT. The whole variable domain, filled in from reference TRBV12-5 and TRBJ1-1, reads DARVTQTPRHKVTEMGQEVTMRCQPILGHNTVFWYRQTMMQGLELLAYFRNRAPLDDSGMPKDRFSAEMPDATLATLKIQPSEPRDSAVYFCASGGTGGPNTEAFFGQGTRLTVV.